These T cell receptor beta chains were read from a single sample in a study of T-cell memory formation after mild COVID-19. One entry per CDR3 protein, called by TCRdb with MiXCR from the 5' RACE reads. The sample includes about 430,000 distinct CDR3 sequences, roughly a quarter seen only once; the top ten take about 10%. Sequencing used PBMCs or a T cell subset sorted from them (not recorded which). Every receptor here comes from an adult woman who had mild COVID-19 (a few samples of this study predate the infection). Cell type and time point are not known. The CDR3 runs from the conserved cysteine through the conserved F or W.

CDR3,V
CASSYSAIRMNTEAFF,TRBV6-5
CASSRTGMNEKLFF,TRBV7-9
CSVVGGPRSSYNEQFF,TRBV29-1
CASSLIGTGGFGNTIYF,TRBV12-3/TRBV12-4
CASSTLPGQDSGANVLTF,TRBV7-9
CAWSFSRTSGRTGELFF,TRBV30
CASTRDRGTSYEQYF,TRBV5-1
CASCPGQGQETQYF,TRBV12-3/TRBV12-4
CASSQDLGYSGNTIYF,TRBV4-3
CASSDTGGLTAFF,TRBV6-6
CASSRGGVIEQYF,TRBV11-1
CASSYSGQGTYEQYF,TRBV6-5
CASSLLGLAGGPYEQYF,TRBV27
CASSPRLAGGLDEQFF,TRBV11-2
CAWSVGGQGYGYTF,TRBV30
CASSFGGWANYGYTF,TRBV11-2
CASSLVRQAVNTF,TRBV7-4
CASAVGGNNQPQHF,TRBV25-1
CSARERSYSYEQYF,TRBV20-1
CASQGMAGASYEQYF,TRBV7-2
CASSQVDGGQETQYF,TRBV14
CSVCSTALSYEQYF,TRBV29-1